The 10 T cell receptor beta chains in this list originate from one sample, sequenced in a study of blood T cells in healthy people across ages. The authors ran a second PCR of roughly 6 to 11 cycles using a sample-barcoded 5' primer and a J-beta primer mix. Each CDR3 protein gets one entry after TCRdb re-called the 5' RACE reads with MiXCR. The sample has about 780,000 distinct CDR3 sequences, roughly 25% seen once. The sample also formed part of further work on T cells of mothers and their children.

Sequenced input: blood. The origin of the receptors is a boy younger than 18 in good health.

The CDR3 protein is CASLTERQETQYF. In nucleotides, the CDR3 is TGTGCCAGCCTGACGGAGCGACAAGAGACCCAGTACTTC. The gene calls are TRBV28 and TRBJ2-7; no clear D gene. TRBJ2-5 explains the end of the DNA better; the J call may be wrong. Germline assignment: CDR1 MDHEN and CDR2 SYDVKM. CDR3 length equals 13 residues.

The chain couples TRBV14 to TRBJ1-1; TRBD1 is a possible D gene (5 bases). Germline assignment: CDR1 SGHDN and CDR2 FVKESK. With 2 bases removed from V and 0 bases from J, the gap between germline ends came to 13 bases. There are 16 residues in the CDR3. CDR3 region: CASSQRGNGMNTEAFF. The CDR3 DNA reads TGTGCCAGCAGCCAACGGGGGAACGGCATGAACACTGAAGCTTTCTTT.

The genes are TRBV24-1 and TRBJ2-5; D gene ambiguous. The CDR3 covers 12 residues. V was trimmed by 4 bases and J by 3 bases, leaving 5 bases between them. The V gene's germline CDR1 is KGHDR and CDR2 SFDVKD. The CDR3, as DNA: TGTGCCACCAGTGAGAATGAAGAGACCCAGTACTTC. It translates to CATSENEETQYF.

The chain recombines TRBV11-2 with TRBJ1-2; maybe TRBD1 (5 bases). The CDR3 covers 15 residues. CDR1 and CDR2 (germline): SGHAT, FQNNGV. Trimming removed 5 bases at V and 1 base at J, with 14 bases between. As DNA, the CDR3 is TGTGCCAGCAGCCCATTAGTGGGGGATAACTATGGCTACACCTTC. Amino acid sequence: CASSPLVGDNYGYTF. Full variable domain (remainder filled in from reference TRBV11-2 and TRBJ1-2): EAGVAQSPRYKIIEKRQSVAFWCNPISGHATLYWYQQILGQGPKLLIQFQNNGVVDDSQLPKDRFSAERLKGVDSTLKIQPAKLEDSAVYLCASSPLVGDNYGYTFGSGTRLTVV.

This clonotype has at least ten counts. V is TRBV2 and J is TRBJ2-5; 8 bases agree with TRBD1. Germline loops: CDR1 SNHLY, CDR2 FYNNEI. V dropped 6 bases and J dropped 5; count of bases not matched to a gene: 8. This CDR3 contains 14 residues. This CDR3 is CASSKDRVRETQYF. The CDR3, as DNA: TGTGCCAGCAGCAAGGACAGGGTGCGGGAGACCCAGTACTTC.

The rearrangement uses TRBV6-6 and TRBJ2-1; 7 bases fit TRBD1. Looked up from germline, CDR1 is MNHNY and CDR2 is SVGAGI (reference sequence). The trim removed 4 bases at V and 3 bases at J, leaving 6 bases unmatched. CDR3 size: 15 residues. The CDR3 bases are TGTGCCAGCAGTTTCACAGGGGCCAACTACAATGAGCAGTTCTTC. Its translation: CASSFTGANYNEQFF.

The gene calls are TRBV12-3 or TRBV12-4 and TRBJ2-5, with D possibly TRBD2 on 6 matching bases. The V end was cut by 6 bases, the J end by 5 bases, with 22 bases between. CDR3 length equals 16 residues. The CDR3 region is CASSVGSGVVSETQYF. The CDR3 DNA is TGTGCCAGCAGCGTCGGGTCGGGGGTAGTTTCGGAGACCCAGTACTTC.

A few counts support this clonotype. CDR3 in DNA: TGTGCCAGCTCACCGAGAGACAGGGATCAGCCCCAGCATTTT. This encodes CASSPRDRDQPQHF. The rearrangement uses TRBV18 and TRBJ1-5; 7 positions match TRBD1. Germline CDR1 reads KGHSH; CDR2 reads LQKENI. Trimming removed 3 bases from V and 5 bases from J; junction bases left unmatched: 4. The CDR3 loop spans 14 amino acids.

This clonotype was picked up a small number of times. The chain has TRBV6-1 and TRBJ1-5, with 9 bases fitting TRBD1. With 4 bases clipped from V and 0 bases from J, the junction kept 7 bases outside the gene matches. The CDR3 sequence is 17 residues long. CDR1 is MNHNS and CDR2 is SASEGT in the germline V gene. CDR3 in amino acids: CASSAHPGQGSNQPQHF. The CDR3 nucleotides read TGTGCCAGCAGTGCACATCCGGGACAGGGTAGCAATCAGCCCCAGCATTTT.

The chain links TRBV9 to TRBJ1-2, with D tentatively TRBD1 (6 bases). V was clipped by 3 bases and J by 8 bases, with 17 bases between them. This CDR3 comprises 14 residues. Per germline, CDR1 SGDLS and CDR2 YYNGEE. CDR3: CASSAEGGRDGYTF. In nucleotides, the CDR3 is TGTGCCAGCAGCGCCGAAGGGGGGCGCGACGGCTACACCTTC.